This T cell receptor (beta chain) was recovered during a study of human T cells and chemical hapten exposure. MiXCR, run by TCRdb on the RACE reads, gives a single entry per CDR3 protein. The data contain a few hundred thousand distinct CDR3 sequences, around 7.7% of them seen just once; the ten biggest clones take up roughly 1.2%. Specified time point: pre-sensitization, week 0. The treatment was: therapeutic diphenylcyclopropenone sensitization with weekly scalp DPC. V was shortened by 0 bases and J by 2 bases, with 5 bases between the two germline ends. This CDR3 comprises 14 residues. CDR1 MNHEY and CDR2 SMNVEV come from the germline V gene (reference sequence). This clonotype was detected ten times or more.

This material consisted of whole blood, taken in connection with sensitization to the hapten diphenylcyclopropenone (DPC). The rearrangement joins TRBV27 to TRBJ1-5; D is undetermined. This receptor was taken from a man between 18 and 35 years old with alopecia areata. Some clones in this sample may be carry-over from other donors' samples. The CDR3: CASSLSPGNQPQHF. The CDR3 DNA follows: TGTGCCAGCAGTTTATCACCGGGCAATCAGCCCCAGCATTTT.